The TCR beta chain under discussion was sequenced for a study of blood T cell repertoires in COVID-19. The overall study: The origin of the acute and convalescent COVID-19 samples was the United States, Italy and Spain.

In the authors' workflow: It was from reference gene primer amplification that nucleated cell counts were estimated. Clones were sequenced by immunoSEQ multiplex PCR, and TCRdb holds only the in-frame ones, with some missing. The DNA was the basis for D and trimming; V, J and clone size are from that table. The sample lists about 480,000 clones, around 87% occurring once. Germline V gene data show CDR1 as MNHEY and CDR2 as SVGEGT. With 3 bases removed from V and 2 bases from J, the gap between germline ends came to 8 bases. The CDR3 has 13 residues. Participants, roughly 18 to 100 years old, spanned approximately 25 US areas. Resolution of symptoms, clearance, or two negative PCRs was present in recovered Cohort 3 donors.

The receptor comes from a woman in her thirties or forties who had recovered from COVID-19. The rearrangement uses TRBV6-2 or TRBV6-3 and TRBJ2-7; D gene ambiguous. The sequencing sample was made of PBMCs or T cells enriched from blood (not recorded which). The CDR3 reads CASSYAQTYEQYF. The CDR3 DNA reads TGTGCCAGCAGTTATGCACAAACCTACGAGCAGTACTTC.